Below are 2 T cell receptor beta chains sequenced from a single sample in a study of blood T cell repertoires in COVID-19. Sequencing used immunoSEQ multiplex PCR; TCRdb keeps in-frame clones, though not all of them. Found here are roughly 300,000 clones, over 75% of them singletons; the top ten hold roughly 1%. The sequenced sample was PBMCs or T cells enriched from blood (not recorded which). The receptor set was obtained from a woman aged 25 to 45 who had recovered from COVID-19.

V usage is TRBV10-1 and J usage is TRBJ2-1, with 7 bases that match TRBD1. CDR1 is WNHNN and CDR2 is SYGVQD in the germline V gene (reference sequence). CDR3 length: 15 amino acids. V lost 6 bases to trimming and J lost 0 bases; unmatched junction nucleotides: 5. Here the CDR3 reads CASSEDRSSYNEQFF. The CDR3 DNA is TGCGCCAGCAGCGAGGACAGGAGCTCCTACAATGAGCAGTTCTTC.

The J gene is TRBJ2-1, the V gene TRBV30; TRBD2 matches at 9 bases. Unmatched junction bases numbered 23, after V lost 0 bases and J lost 5 bases. The CDR3 loop spans 21 amino acids. From germline, CDR1 is GTSNPN and CDR2 SVGIG (reference sequence). CDR3 amino acids: CAWSVMMWRGGSRLINNEQFF. Here the CDR3 DNA reads TGTGCCTGGAGTGTAATGATGTGGCGGGGGGGCTCCCGCCTCATTAACAATGAGCAGTTCTTC. The whole variable domain, remainder taken from reference TRBV30 and TRBJ2-1, is SQTIHQWPATLVQPVGSPLSLECTVEGTSNPNLYWYRQAAGRGLQLLFYSVGIGQISSEVPQNLSASRPQDRQFILSSKKLLLSDSGFYLCAWSVMMWRGGSRLINNEQFFGPGTRLTVL.